This T cell receptor beta chain was found in a study of spatial heterogeneity in lung cancer. Study summary: The donors were 70 or so patients with non-small cell lung cancer that was early-stage and untreated. The follow-up PBMC samples were sequenced whenever they were available. The median time to follow-up was about two years after resection.

This CDR3 region has 14 residues. V was cut by 1 base and J by 7 bases, with 13 bases left in between. In germline, CDR1 is LNHDA, CDR2 SQIVND (reference sequence). Via MiXCR, TCRdb re-called the 5' RACE reads, giving one row per CDR3 protein. The sample consists of 110,000 or so distinct CDR3 sequences, under 14% of them appearing once. This clonotype occurred a few times. Time point in this sample: blood at routine non-recurrence follow-up after resection. The authors sequenced whole RNA from tumor, nontumor lung or frozen PBMC without sorting. The material was PBMCs, obtained at follow-up. This sequence originates from a female donor with early-stage non-small cell lung cancer. This chain links TRBV19 with TRBJ1-2; D might be TRBD1 (6 bases). The CDR3 is CASSIGSTGSGYTF. The CDR3 DNA sequence: TGTGCCAGTAGTATAGGCTCCACAGGGTCTGGCTACACCTTC.